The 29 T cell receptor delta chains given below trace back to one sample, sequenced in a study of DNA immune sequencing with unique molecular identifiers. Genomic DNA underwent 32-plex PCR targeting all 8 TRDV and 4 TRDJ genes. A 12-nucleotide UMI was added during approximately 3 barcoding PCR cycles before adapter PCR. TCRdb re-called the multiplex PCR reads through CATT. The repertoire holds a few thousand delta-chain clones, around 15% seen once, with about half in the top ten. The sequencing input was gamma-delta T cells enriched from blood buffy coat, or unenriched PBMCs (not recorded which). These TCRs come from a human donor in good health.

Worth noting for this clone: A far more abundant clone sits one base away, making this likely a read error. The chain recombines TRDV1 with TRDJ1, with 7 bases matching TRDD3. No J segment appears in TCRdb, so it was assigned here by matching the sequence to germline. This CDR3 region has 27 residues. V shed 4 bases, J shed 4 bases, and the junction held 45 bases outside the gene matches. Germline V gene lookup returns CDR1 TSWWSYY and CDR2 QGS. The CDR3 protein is CALGVDSSYLRHYWGSSEGAAIDKLIF. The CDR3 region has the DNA TGTGCTCTTGGGGTGGATTCCTCGTACCTACGCCACTACTGGGGATCAAGCGAGGGAGCCGCGATCGATAAACTCATCTTT.

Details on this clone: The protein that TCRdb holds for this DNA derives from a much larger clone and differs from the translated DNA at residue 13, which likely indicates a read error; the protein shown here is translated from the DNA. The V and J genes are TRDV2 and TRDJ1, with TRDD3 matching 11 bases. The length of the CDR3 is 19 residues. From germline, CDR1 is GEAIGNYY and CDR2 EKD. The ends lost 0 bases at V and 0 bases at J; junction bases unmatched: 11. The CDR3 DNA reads TGTGCCTGTGACACCGTATCGAACTGGGGGATATCATACACCGATAAACTCATCTTT. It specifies CACDTVSNWGISYTDKLIF.

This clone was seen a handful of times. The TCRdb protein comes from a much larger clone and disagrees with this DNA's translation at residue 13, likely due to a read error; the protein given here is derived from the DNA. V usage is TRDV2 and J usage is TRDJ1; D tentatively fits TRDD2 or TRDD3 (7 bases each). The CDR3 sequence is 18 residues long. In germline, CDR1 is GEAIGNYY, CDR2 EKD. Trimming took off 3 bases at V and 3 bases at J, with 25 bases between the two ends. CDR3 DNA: TGTGCCTGTGACGGGCCGATTCCTACTCTGGGGGGCGCCGATAAACTCATCTTT. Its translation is CACDGPIPTLGGADKLIF.

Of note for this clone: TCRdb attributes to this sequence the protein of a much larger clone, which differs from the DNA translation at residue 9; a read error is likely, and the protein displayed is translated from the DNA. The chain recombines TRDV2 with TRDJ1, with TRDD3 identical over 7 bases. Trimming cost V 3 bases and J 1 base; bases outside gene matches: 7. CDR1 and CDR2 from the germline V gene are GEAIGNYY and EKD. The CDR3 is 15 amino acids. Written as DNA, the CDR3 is TGTGCCTGTGACCTACTGGGGACAGGCACCGATAAACTCATCTTT. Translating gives CACDLLGTGTDKLIF.

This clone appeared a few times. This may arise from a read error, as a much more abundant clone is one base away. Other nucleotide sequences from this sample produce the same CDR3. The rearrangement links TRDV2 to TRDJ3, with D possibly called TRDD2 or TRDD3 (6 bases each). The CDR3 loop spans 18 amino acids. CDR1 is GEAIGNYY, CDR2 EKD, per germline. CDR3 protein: CACDTAGATSWDTRQMFF. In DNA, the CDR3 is TGTGCCTGTGACACCGCTGGGGCGACTTCCTGGGACACCAGACAGATGTTTTTC.

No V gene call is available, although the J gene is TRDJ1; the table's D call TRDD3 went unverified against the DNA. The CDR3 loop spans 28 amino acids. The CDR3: CAYRSAGGGPACWGIRVSILLCTDKLIF. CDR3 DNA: TGTGCTTATAGGAGCGCGGGGGGGGGCCCAGCTTGCTGGGGGATACGCGTATCAATCCTCCTTTGCACCGATAAACTCATCTTT.

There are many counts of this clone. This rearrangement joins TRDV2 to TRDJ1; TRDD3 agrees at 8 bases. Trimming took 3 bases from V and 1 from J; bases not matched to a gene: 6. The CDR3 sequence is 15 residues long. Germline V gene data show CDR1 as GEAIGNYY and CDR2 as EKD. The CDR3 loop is CACDWVLGGTDKLIF. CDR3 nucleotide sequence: TGTGCCTGTGACTGGGTACTGGGGGGCACCGATAAACTCATCTTT.

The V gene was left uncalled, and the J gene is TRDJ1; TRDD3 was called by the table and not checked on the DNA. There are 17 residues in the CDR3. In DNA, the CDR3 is TGTGCTCTTGGGGTTCCGGTACTGGGGGATACGTGGGATAAACTCATCTTT. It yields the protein CALGVPVLGDTWDKLIF.

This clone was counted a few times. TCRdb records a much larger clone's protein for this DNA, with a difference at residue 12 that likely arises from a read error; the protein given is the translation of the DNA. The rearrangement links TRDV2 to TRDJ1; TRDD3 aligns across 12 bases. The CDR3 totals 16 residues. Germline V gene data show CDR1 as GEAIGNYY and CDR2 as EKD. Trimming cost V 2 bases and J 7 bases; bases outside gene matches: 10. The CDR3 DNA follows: TGTGCCTGTGACAAGCTGGGGGATACGCAGGCCGGTAAACTCATCTTT. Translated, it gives CACDKLGDTQAGKLIF.

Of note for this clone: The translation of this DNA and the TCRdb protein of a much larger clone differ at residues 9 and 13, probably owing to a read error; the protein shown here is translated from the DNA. The CDR3 reads CACDPSDREYTDRLIF. The DNA for the CDR3 is TGTGCCTGTGACCCGTCCGATCGGGAGTACACCGATAGACTCATCTTT. The genes are TRDV2 and TRDJ1; the D is unclear. Germline-derived CDR1 and CDR2 are GEAIGNYY and EKD. The CDR3 has 16 amino acids.

CDR3 amino acids: CALGEYPTLLADNASPDKLIF. DNA of the CDR3: TGTGCTCTTGGGGAATACCCTACTCTTCTGGCGGATAATGCCTCGCCCGATAAACTCATCTTT. The chain employs TRDV1 and TRDJ1; either TRDD2 or TRDD3 may fit D (5 bases each). The CDR3 covers 21 residues. The V end lost 2 bases, the J end lost 3 bases, and 31 bases lay between the germline ends. Germline V lookup: CDR1 TSWWSYY, CDR2 QGS.

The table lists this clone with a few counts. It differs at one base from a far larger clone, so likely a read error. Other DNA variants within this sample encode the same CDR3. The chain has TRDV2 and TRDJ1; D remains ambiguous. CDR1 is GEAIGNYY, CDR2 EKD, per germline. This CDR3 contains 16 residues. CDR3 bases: TGTGCCTGTGACCCGTCCGATCGGAAGTACACAGATAAACTCATCTTT. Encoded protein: CACDPSDRKYTDKLIF.

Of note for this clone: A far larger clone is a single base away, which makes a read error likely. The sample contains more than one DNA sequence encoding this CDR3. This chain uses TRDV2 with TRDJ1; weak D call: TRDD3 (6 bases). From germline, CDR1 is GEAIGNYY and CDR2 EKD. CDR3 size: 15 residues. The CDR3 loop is CACDTLGTYTDKLIF. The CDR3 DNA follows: TGTGCCTGTGACACCCTGGGGACGTACACAGATAAACTCATCTTT.

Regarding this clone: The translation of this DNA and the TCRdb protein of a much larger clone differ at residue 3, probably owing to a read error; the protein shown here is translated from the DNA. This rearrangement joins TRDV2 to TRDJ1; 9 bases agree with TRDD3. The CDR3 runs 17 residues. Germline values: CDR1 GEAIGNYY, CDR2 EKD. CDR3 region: CAWDTLGDGKYTDKLIF. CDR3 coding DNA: TGTGCCTGGGACACTCTGGGGGATGGAAAGTACACCGATAAACTCATCTTT.

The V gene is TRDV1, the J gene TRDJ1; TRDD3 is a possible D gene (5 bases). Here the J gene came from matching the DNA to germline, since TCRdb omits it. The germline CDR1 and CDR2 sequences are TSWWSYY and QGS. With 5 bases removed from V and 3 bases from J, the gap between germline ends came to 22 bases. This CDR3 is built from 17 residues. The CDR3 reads CALGNRTYIRGADKLIF. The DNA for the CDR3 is TGTGCTCTTGGGAACCGAACATATATACGTGGGGCCGATAAACTCATCTTT.

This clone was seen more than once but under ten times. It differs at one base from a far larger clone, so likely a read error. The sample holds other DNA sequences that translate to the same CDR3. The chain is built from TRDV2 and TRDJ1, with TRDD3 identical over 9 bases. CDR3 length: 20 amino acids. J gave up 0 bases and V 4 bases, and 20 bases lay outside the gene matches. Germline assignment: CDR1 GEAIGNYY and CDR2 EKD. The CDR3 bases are TGTGCCTGTGATAACCTTGGTACGGGGGGATACCGTACCTACACCGATAAACTCATCTTT. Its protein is CACDNLGTGGYRTYTDKLIF.

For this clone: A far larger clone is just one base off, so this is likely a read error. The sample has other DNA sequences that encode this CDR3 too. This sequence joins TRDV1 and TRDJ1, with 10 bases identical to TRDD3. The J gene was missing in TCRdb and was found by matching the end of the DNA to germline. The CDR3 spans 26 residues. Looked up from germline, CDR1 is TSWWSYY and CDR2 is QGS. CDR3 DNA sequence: TGTGCGCTTGGGGAACTGGGGTTCCTACAGTCCTTAACTGGGGGATCTTCTTCTTTGTACACCGATAAACTCATCTTT. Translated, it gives CALGELGFLQSLTGGSSSLYTDKLIF.

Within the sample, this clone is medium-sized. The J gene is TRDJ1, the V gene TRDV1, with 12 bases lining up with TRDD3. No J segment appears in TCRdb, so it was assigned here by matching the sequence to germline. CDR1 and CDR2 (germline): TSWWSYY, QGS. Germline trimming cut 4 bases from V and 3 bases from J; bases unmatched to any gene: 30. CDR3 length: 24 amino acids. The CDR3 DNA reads TGTGCTCTTGGGGGGAGGCCTTCCTCTATTTCCTTACTGGGGGATACTCATAAGGCCGATAAACTCATCTTT. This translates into CALGGRPSSISLLGDTHKADKLIF.

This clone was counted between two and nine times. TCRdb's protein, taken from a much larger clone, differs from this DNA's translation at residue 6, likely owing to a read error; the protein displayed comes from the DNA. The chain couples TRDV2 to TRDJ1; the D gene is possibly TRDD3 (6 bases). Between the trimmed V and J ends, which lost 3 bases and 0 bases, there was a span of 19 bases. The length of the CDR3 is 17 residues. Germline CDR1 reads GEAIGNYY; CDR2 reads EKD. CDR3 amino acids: CACDPELGRPYTDKLIF. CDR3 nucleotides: TGTGCCTGTGACCCAGAACTGGGTCGCCCTTACACCGATAAACTCATCTTT.

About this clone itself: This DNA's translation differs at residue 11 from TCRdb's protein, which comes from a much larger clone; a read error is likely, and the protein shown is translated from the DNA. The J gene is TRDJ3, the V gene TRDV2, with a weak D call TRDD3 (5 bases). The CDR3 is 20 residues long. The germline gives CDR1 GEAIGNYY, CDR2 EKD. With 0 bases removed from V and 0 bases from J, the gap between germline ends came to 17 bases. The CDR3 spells CACDTLGTTNVSWDTRQMFF. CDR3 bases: TGTGCCTGTGACACCTTGGGGACCACGAACGTCTCCTGGGACACCCGACAGATGTTTTTC.

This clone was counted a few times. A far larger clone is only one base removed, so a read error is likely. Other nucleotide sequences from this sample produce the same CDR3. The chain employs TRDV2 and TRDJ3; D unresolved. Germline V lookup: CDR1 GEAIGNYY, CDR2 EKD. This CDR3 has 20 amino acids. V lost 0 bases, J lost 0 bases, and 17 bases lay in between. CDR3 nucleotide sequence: TGTGCCTGTGACACCTTGGGAACCACGAACGGCTCCTGGGACACCCGACAGATGTTTTTC. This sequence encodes CACDTLGTTNGSWDTRQMFF.

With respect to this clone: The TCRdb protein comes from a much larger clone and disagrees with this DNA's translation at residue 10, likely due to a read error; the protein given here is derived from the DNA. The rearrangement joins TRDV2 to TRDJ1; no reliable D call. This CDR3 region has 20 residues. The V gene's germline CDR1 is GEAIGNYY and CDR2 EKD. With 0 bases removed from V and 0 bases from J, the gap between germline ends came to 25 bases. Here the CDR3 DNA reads TGTGCCTGTGACACCCTGAGGGTTTCTGTGGGACACGAGTACACCGATAAACTCATCTTT. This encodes CACDTLRVSVGHEYTDKLIF.

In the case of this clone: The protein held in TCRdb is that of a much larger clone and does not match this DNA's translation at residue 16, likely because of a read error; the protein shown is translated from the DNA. The CDR3 DNA follows: TGTGCCTGTGACCAAATCAAGGAGGAGCCCTCCTGGGACACCCGACATATGTTTTTC. Translation gives CACDQIKEEPSWDTRHMFF. The V gene is TRDV2, the J gene TRDJ3; TRDD3 might be the D (5 bases). The length of the CDR3 is 19 residues. In germline, CDR1 is GEAIGNYY, CDR2 EKD.

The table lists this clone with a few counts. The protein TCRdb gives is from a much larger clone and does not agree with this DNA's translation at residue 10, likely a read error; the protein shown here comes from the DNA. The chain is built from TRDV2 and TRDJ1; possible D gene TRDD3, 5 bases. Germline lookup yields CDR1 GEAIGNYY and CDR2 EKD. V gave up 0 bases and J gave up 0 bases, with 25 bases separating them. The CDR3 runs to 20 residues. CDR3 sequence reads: CACDTLRVSRGHEYTDKLIF. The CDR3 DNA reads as TGTGCCTGTGACACCCTGAGGGTTTCTAGGGGACACGAGTACACCGATAAACTCATCTTT.

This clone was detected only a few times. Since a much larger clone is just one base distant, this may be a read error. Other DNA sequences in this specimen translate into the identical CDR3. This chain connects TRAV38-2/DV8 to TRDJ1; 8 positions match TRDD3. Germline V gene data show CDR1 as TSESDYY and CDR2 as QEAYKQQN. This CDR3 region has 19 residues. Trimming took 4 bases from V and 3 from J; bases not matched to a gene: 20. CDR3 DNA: TGTGCTTATAGGCGGTATTGGTTTCTACACAGGGGATACCCCGATAAACTCATCTTT. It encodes CAYRRYWFLHRGYPDKLIF.

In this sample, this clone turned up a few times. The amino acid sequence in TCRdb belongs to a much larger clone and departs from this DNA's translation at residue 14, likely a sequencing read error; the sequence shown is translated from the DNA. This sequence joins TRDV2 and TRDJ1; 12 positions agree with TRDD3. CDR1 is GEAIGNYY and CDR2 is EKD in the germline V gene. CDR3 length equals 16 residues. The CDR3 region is CACDKLGDTQADKIIF. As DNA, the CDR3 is TGTGCCTGTGACAAGCTGGGGGATACGCAGGCCGATAAAATCATCTTT.

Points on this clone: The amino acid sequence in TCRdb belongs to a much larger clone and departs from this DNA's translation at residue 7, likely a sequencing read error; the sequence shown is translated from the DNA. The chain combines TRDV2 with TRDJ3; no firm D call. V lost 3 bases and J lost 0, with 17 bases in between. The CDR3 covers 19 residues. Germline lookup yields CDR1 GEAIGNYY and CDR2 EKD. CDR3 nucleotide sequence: TGTGCCTGTGACCAAATCGAGGAGGAGCCCTCCTGGGACACCCGACAGATGTTTTTC. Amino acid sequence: CACDQIEEEPSWDTRQMFF.

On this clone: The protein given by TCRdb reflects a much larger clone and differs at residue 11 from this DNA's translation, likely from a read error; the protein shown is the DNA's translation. The CDR3 sequence: CACDTVEGAGAYTDKLIF. CDR3 nucleotide sequence: TGTGCCTGTGACACCGTAGAGGGGGCTGGGGCATACACCGATAAACTCATCTTT. The chain recombines TRDV2 with TRDJ1, with a tentative D call TRDD3 (6 bases). The germline V gene has CDR1 GEAIGNYY and CDR2 EKD. The CDR3 is 18 residues long. Trimming left V 0 bases short and J 0 bases short, with 19 bases between.

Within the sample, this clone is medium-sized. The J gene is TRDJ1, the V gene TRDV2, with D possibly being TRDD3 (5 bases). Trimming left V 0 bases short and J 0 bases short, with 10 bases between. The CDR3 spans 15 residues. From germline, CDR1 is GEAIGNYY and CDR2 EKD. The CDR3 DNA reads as TGTGCCTGTGACACCGTAGGGGAGTACACCGATAAACTCATCTTT. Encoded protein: CACDTVGEYTDKLIF.